The 4 T cell receptor beta chains below all came from one sample that was sequenced in a study of identifying expanded T cells in peripheral blood. Repertoires were generated with immunoSEQ multiplex PCR, while TCRdb's copy carries only in-frame clones and drops some. Of under 110,000 clones in the sample, around 88% are singletons; the top ten hold roughly a sixth. The specimen sequenced was blood. The receptors were gathered from a person between 18 and 75 years old in good health.

The rearrangement links TRBV27 to TRBJ1-3; no clear D gene. Per germline, CDR1 MNHEY and CDR2 SMNVEV (reference sequence). The CDR3 length is 14 residues. Trimming shortened V by 6 bases and J by 0 bases, and 9 bases separated the two germline ends. CDR3 amino acids: CASRKSSSGNTIYF. The DNA for the CDR3 is TGTGCCAGCAGAAAAAGTTCCTCTGGAAACACCATATATTTT.

This clone showed up many times. The gene calls are TRBV10-3 and TRBJ1-2; D not resolved. V shed 4 bases and J shed 0 bases, with 9 bases lying between them. This CDR3 has 14 residues. Germline V gene sequence: CDR1 ENHRY, CDR2 SYGVKD. As DNA, the CDR3 is TGTGCCATCAGTGTACTGCCAGCTAACTATGGCTACACCTTC. This encodes CAISVLPANYGYTF.

This chain links TRBV18 with TRBJ1-4; 7 bases match TRBD1. The ends lost 3 bases at V and 10 bases at J; junction bases unmatched: 8. Germline CDR1 and CDR2: KGHSH and LQKENI. The CDR3 runs to 14 residues. CDR3 sequence: CASSPTDRDGKLFF. Written as DNA, the CDR3 is TGTGCCAGCTCACCTACCGACAGGGACGGAAAACTGTTTTTT.

This clone was counted a few times. This chain uses TRBV19 with TRBJ1-5; TRBD1 agrees at 11 bases. CDR1 and CDR2 from the germline V gene are LNHDA and SQIVND (reference sequence). The CDR3 consists of 17 residues. The V segment lost 3 bases and the J segment 4 bases; nucleotides outside the gene matches: 8. Here the CDR3 DNA reads TGTGCCAGTAGTATCGGGTTGTGGGACAGGGGGAATCAGCCCCAGCATTTT. This translates into CASSIGLWDRGNQPQHF.